This T cell receptor beta chain derives from a study of cytomegalovirus exposure and HLA in healthy donors. The CDR3 spans 16 residues. The trim removed 3 bases at V and 3 bases at J, leaving 11 bases unmatched. Germline CDR1 and CDR2: SGHAT and FQNNGV. This PCR relied on a set of 60 Vbeta primers and 13 Jbeta primers. Profiling relied on immunoSEQ multiplex PCR, and the TCRdb table lists in-frame clones only, not all of them. Of 70,000 to 100,000 clones in the sample, about 80% are singletons; the top ten hold approximately 29%. This clonotype was obtained from a man aged 45-65 years in good health and CMV-seropositive. The sample taken for sequencing was PBMCs. V usage is TRBV11-2 and J usage is TRBJ2-7; 7 bases line up with TRBD1. CDR3 nucleotide sequence: TGTGCCAGCAGCTTCAGTATCGGTCAGGGGGTCTACGAGCAGTACTTC. This encodes CASSFSIGQGVYEQYF.